This T cell receptor beta chain was profiled in a study of T cells after yellow fever vaccination. Study-wide points: The secondary response peaked faster, at day 5 versus 15, but was weaker. The booster saw the reappearance of most primary-vaccination clones (around 95% CD4, around 88% CD8).

As regards this clonotype: Its specificity is not known.

Synthesis of TCR cDNA relied on 5'RACE template switching, which attached a universal primer site and UMIs. Using its own MiXCR run on the 5' RACE reads, TCRdb lists one record per CDR3 protein. The sample holds 300,000 to 400,000 distinct CDR3 sequences, around 13% seen once. Trimming removed 6 bases from V and 5 bases from J; junction bases left unmatched: 7. CDR3 length: 13 amino acids. The V gene's germline CDR1 is GTSNPN and CDR2 SVGIG (reference sequence). The source is a young man who received the YFV17D yellow fever vaccine. This material consisted of CD4+ T cells sorted from PBMCs, taken 15 days after the yellow fever booster vaccination. The J gene is TRBJ2-3, the V gene TRBV30; TRBD1 agrees at 8 bases. CDR3 nucleotides: TGTGCCTGTAATCAGGGGGCAAGAGATACGCAGTATTTT. Amino acids: CACNQGARDTQYF.